This T cell receptor (beta chain) comes out of a study of blood T cell repertoires in COVID-19. Study as a whole: Sample material is recorded as cDNA or gDNA derived from T cells, B-cell-depleted T cells, or PBMCs.

Repertoires were generated with immunoSEQ multiplex PCR, while TCRdb's copy carries only in-frame clones and drops some. Here the sample spans roughly 290,000 clones, approximately 83% being singletons. Participant-reported clinical history was the basis for cohort assignment. Donors in Cohort 3 who had recovered were those with two negative PCRs, healthcare professional clearance, or resolution of their symptoms. This CDR3 has 16 residues. V was trimmed by 3 bases and J by 1 base, leaving 10 bases between them. CDR1 and CDR2 from the germline V gene are LNHDA and SQIVND (reference sequence). This clonotype was sampled from a young man who had recovered from COVID-19. The sample was PBMCs or T cells enriched from blood (not recorded which). V gene TRBV19 combines with J gene TRBJ1-6; D perhaps matches TRBD1 (5 bases). The DNA of the CDR3 is TGTGCCAGTAGTATGTGGGAGGGGTCCTATAATTCACCCCTCCACTTT. Translating it yields CASSMWEGSYNSPLHF.